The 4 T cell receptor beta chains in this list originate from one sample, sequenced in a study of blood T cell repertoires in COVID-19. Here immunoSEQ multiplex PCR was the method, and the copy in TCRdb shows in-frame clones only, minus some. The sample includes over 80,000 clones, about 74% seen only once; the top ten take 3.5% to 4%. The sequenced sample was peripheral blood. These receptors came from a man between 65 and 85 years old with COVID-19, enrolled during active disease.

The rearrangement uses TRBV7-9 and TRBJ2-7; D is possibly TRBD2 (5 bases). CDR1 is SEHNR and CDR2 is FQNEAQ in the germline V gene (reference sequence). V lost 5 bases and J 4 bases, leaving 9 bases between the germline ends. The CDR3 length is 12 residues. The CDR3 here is CASSPSGYEQYF. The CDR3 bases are TGTGCCAGCAGCCCGAGCGGTTACGAGCAGTACTTC.

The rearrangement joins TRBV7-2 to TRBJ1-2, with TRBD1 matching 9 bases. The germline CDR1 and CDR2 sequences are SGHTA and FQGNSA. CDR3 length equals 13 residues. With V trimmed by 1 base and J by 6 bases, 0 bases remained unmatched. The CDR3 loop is CASSLGDRDGYTF. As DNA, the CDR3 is TGTGCCAGCAGCTTAGGGGACAGGGATGGCTACACCTTC.

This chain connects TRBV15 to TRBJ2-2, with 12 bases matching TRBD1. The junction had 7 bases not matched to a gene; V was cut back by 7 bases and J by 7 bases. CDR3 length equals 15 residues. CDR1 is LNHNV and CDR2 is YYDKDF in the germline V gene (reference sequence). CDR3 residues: CATNWDRGLGGELFF. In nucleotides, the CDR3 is TGTGCCACCAATTGGGACAGGGGGCTCGGCGGGGAGCTGTTTTTT.

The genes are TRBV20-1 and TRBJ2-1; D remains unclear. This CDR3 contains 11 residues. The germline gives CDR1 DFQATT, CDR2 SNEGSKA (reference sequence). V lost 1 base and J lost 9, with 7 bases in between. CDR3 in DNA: TGCAGTGCTAGAGGTAGAAGTGAGCAGTTCTTC. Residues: CSARGRSEQFF.